This TCR beta chain is drawn from a study of OX40 agonist ivuxolimab in advanced cancers. As for the study more broadly: Ivuxolimab was a fully human IgG2 agonistic monoclonal antibody targeting the costimulatory receptor OX40 (CD134). The dose-escalation cohort was about 83% male with a mean age of approximately 60 years, ranging from 23 to 79. Intravenous ivuxolimab was administered to patients every 2 weeks at six dose levels: 0.01, 0.1, 0.3, 1.5, 3 and 10 mg/kg. The monotherapy dose-escalation portion (N ≈ 50 patients) of the phase I ivuxolimab trial is reported in the paper. Patients were allowed to have had prior anti-PD-1, anti-PD-L1 or anti-CTLA-4 therapy, and around 37% of the dose-escalation patients had previously received checkpoint inhibitors. The purpose of peripheral TCRbeta sequencing was to test whether ivuxolimab changed TCR sequence diversity and led to clonal T-cell expansion. Partial responses were achieved by three dose-escalation patients, of whom one had hepatocellular carcinoma and two had cutaneous melanoma. Of the 50 to 55 patients in dose escalation, approximately 20 had hepatocellular carcinoma, some 15 had melanoma, 9 had renal cell carcinoma and 9 had head and neck cancer.

Comment on this clone: No antigen is known for it. Qualities for individual bases were not recorded, and no much larger clone is one base off.

Relative to germline, V is missing 2 bases and J is missing 6 bases, with 10 bases of the junction outside any gene match. The CDR3 goes from the cysteine to the phenylalanine over 15 residues. Only CDR3 DNA remains: 45 bases, in frame from the first base. Via the germline V gene, CDR1 is SGDLS and CDR2 YYNGEE. Patients with a history of autoimmune disease or receiving systemic immunosuppression were excluded from the trial. In every dose cohort, peripheral blood was drawn for TCR sequencing at baseline, cycle 4 day 1, and cycle 7 day 1. Samples were obtained from an open-label, multicenter, first-in-human phase I dose-escalation trial of ivuxolimab. Adults with locally advanced or metastatic melanoma, renal cell carcinoma, hepatocellular carcinoma or head and neck squamous cell carcinoma were enrolled in the trial. CD4+ and CD8+ T cells were sorted separately from peripheral blood before TCR sequencing.

Broad study findings and their caveats: On average, CD8+ T cells showed more expanded clones than CD4+ T cells after ivuxolimab. Partial responders in the 0.1-3.0 mg/kg groups had among the lowest normalized peripheral clonal expansion, especially among CD8+ T cells. Low levels of normalized T-cell clonal expansion were also seen in some patients who did not respond. Antigen specificity was not determined for the clonally expanded peripheral T cells. At doses of 0.1 to 3.0 mg/kg, clonal expansion of both CD4+ and CD8+ T cells in blood was seen between baseline and week 6.

Genomic DNA was extracted from sorted cells for sequencing of the TCRbeta CDR3 region. The immunoSEQ Assay was used for sequencing of TCRbeta CDR3 regions. TCRdb provides this immuneACCESS table in a form limited to in-frame rearrangements. Some clones are lacking; in checked studies, under half of them reflect an unresolved V gene, and why the rest are absent is not known. The sample profile shows more than 25,000 clones; about 85% of them were found once. About 26% of the sample belongs to the ten largest clones. The specimen was CD4+ or CD8+ T cells sorted from blood, collected in a trial of the OX40 agonist ivuxolimab. The V and J segments used are TRBV9 and TRBJ1-1, and 7 junction bases match TRBD1. The TCR was taken from an adult with an advanced solid tumor such as melanoma, head and neck, liver or kidney cancer. The CDR3 amino acid sequence is: CASSVASDRVSEAFF. The DNA is TGTGCCAGCAGCGTGGCCAGCGACAGGGTGTCTGAAGCTTTCTTT.